These 29 T cell receptor beta chains came from one sample sequenced in a study of shared clonotypes between healthy human individuals. Clones were read by immunoSEQ multiplex PCR, and TCRdb kept only the in-frame ones, dropping some. The data show about 2 million clones, 90% to 95% seen once. Material for sequencing was naive CD4+ T cells sorted from blood. The subset: CD45RA+ positively selected. These receptors were obtained from a man between 18 and 35 years old in good health.

Regarding this clone: The sample contains more than one DNA sequence encoding this CDR3. V is TRBV15 and J is TRBJ1-4, with TRBD1 as a possible D gene (5 bases). V was pared by 0 bases and J by 3 bases, with 8 bases between. Germline lookup yields CDR1 LNHNV and CDR2 YYDKDF (reference sequence). This CDR3 contains 15 residues. CDR3 nucleotides: TGTGCCACCAGCAGAGATCGGGGCGCTAATGAAAAACTGTTTTTT. Amino acid sequence: CATSRDRGANEKLFF.

The chain carries TRBV18 and TRBJ2-4, with no clear D. Germline assignment: CDR1 KGHSH and CDR2 LQKENI. This CDR3 has 17 residues. Trimming took 3 bases from V and 8 from J, leaving 23 bases between them. The CDR3 nucleotides read TGTGCCAGCTCACCGGAGATTAGAACCGTCCCCGTGGACATTCAGTACTTC. It yields the protein CASSPEIRTVPVDIQYF.

CDR3: CASSTSGGPETQYF. In DNA form, the CDR3 reads TGTGCCAGCAGCACTAGCGGGGGGCCTGAGACCCAGTACTTC. The chain is built from TRBV9 and TRBJ2-5, with 12 positions matching TRBD2. The CDR3 contains 14 residues. V dropped 4 bases and J dropped 5; count of bases not matched to a gene: 3. Germline CDR1 SGDLS, CDR2 YYNGEE.

This clone occurred once. The chain employs TRBV6-6 and TRBJ1-2, with 10 bases fitting TRBD1. This CDR3 has 14 residues. Germline assignment: CDR1 MNHNY and CDR2 SVGAGI (reference sequence). V lost 6 bases and J lost 7; bases outside the gene matches: 8. CDR3 nucleotide sequence: TGTGCCAGCAGACAACTGGGACAGGGGTTTGGCTACACCTTC. Translated, it gives CASRQLGQGFGYTF.

This clone was detected once. The CDR3, as DNA: TGTGCCAGTAGTATTAGCGTACAAGAGACCCAGTACTTC. The encoded protein is CASSISVQETQYF. The genes are TRBV19 and TRBJ2-5, with D possibly TRBD2 on 5 matching bases. Trimming took 3 bases from V and 2 from J, leaving 7 bases between them. This CDR3 comprises 13 residues. CDR1 and CDR2 (germline): LNHDA, SQIVND (reference sequence).

V and J are TRBV7-9 and TRBJ1-1; 10 nucleotides align to TRBD1. The V segment lost 6 bases and the J segment 3 bases; nucleotides outside the gene matches: 7. The CDR3 consists of 15 residues. Germline CDR1 and CDR2: SEHNR and FQNEAQ (reference sequence). CDR3 sequence: CASSYTGTGDTEAFF. Here the CDR3 DNA reads TGTGCCAGCAGTTATACCGGGACAGGGGACACTGAAGCTTTCTTT. Drawing the rest from reference TRBV7-9 and TRBJ1-1, the complete variable domain is DTGVSQNPRHKITKRGQNVTFRCDPISEHNRLYWYRQTLGQGPEFLTYFQNEAQLEKSRLLSDRFSAERPKGSFSTLEIQRTEQGDSAMYLCASSYTGTGDTEAFFGQGTRLTVV.

The chain is built from TRBV5-6 and TRBJ2-3, with D perhaps being TRBD1 or TRBD2 (5 bases each). The CDR3 covers 12 residues. Germline V CDR1 and CDR2: SGHDT, YYEEEE. V was trimmed by 0 bases and J by 13 bases, leaving 12 bases between them. The chain's CDR3 is CASSLARGLEYF. CDR3 coding DNA: TGTGCCAGCAGCTTGGCCCGGGGCTTGGAGTATTTT.

This clone occurred once. The chain combines TRBV11-3 with TRBJ1-6, with D perhaps matching TRBD1 (6 bases). Germline CDR1 is SGHNT and CDR2 is YENEEA. Trimming shortened V by 3 bases and J by 13 bases, and 13 bases separated the two germline ends. The CDR3 covers 13 residues. The CDR3 DNA reads TGTGCCAGCAGCTTTAACCAGGGGTCCCCCCTCCACTTT. Its protein is CASSFNQGSPLHF.

This chain joins TRBV6-5 and TRBJ1-3, with D possibly TRBD1 on 5 matching bases. The germline gives CDR1 MNHEY, CDR2 SVGAGI. Trimming pared 2 bases from V and 2 bases from J, leaving 10 bases between. This CDR3 contains 15 residues. In DNA, the CDR3 is TGTGCCAGCAGTTACGGGCAGGGTACTGGAAACACCATATATTTT. Its protein is CASSYGQGTGNTIYF.

CDR3 sequence (DNA): TGTGCCAGCAGTAAGGGGGGACAGCTGAACACTGAAGCTTTCTTT. Translating it yields CASSKGGQLNTEAFF. V and J are TRBV6-1 and TRBJ1-1, with 7 bases identical to TRBD1. CDR3 length equals 15 residues. Germline assignment: CDR1 MNHNS and CDR2 SASEGT. V dropped 5 bases and J dropped 0; count of bases not matched to a gene: 6.

The chain has TRBV11-2 and TRBJ2-5; the match to TRBD1 covers 7 bases. V gave up 8 bases and J gave up 9 bases; unmatched junction bases: 15. The CDR3 runs 14 residues. Germline values: CDR1 SGHAT, CDR2 FQNNGV. The CDR3 DNA follows: TGTGCCAGCCACCGGACAGGCGCCCAGGCGGCCCAGTACTTC. It specifies CASHRTGAQAAQYF.

The chain couples TRBV27 to TRBJ2-7; 9 positions match TRBD1. Germline values: CDR1 MNHEY, CDR2 SMNVEV (reference sequence). With V trimmed by 0 bases and J by 2 bases, 2 bases remained unmatched. The CDR3 is 15 amino acids. The CDR3 sequence: CASSLSGTGPYEQYF. Written as DNA, the CDR3 is TGTGCCAGCAGTTTATCCGGGACAGGGCCCTACGAGCAGTACTTC.

This clone has just one count. This rearrangement joins TRBV25-1 to TRBJ2-5; 12 nucleotides line up with TRBD2. V was pared by 4 bases and J by 5 bases, with 8 bases of the junction left unmatched. CDR3 length: 16 amino acids. Germline V CDR1 and CDR2: MGHDK, SYGVNS. CDR3 sequence reads: CASSAILAGGRETQYF. CDR3 DNA sequence: TGTGCCAGCAGTGCCATTCTAGCGGGAGGGAGGGAGACCCAGTACTTC.

V is TRBV7-2 and J is TRBJ2-7; TRBD2 agrees at 14 bases. The CDR3 length is 15 residues. Per the germline V gene, CDR1 is SGHTA and CDR2 is FQGNSA. After removal of 5 bases from V and 6 bases from J, the junction contained 6 bases not matched to a gene. The CDR3 loop reads CASSLRLAGGTEQYF. The DNA of the CDR3 is TGTGCCAGCAGCCTTAGACTAGCGGGAGGGACCGAGCAGTACTTC.

This chain links TRBV6-1 with TRBJ2-5; 7 positions match TRBD2. CDR3 size: 16 residues. J lost 2 bases, V lost 1 base, and 7 bases had no gene match. Germline loops: CDR1 MNHNS, CDR2 SASEGT. The chain's CDR3 is CASSEDGAGLQETQYF. For the CDR3, the DNA is TGTGCCAGCAGTGAAGATGGAGCGGGGCTACAAGAGACCCAGTACTTC.

As regards this clone: The same CDR3 arises from other DNA sequences in this sample as well. This chain links TRBV4-3 with TRBJ2-7; perhaps TRBD2 as D (6 bases). The CDR3 spans 14 residues. Germline-derived CDR1 and CDR2 are LGHNA and YSLEER. The V gene lost 0 bases and the J gene lost 5 bases, with 11 bases spanning the gap. The CDR3 DNA reads as TGCGCCAGCAGCCAAGACGGGAGAGGGGACGAGCAGTACTTC. Amino acid sequence: CASSQDGRGDEQYF.

V is TRBV6-1 and J is TRBJ2-7, with D hard to call. The germline V gene has CDR1 MNHNS and CDR2 SASEGT. V shed 1 base and J shed 2 bases, with 12 bases lying between them. The CDR3 consists of 15 residues. CDR3 sequence (DNA): TGTGCCAGCAGTGAAGTCCGGTGGTTTCCCTACGAGCAGTACTTC. Residues: CASSEVRWFPYEQYF.

As to this clone: Other DNA sequences in this sample translate to the same CDR3. The genes are TRBV7-3 and TRBJ1-3; no clear D gene. V was pared by 2 bases and J by 3 bases, with 5 bases between. Germline assignment: CDR1 SGHTA and CDR2 FQGTGA. The CDR3 spans 13 residues. CDR3 bases: TGTGCCAGCAGCTTAGGAGTTGGAAACACCATATATTTT. Encoded protein: CASSLGVGNTIYF.

The rearrangement uses TRBV19 and TRBJ2-7; 8 positions agree with TRBD1. The length of the CDR3 is 13 residues. V was clipped by 4 bases and J by 5 bases; unmatched bases: 4. Germline V lookup: CDR1 LNHDA, CDR2 SQIVND (reference sequence). CDR3 loop: CASSTGQGHEQYF. In nucleotides, the CDR3 is TGTGCCAGTAGTACCGGACAGGGCCACGAGCAGTACTTC.

CDR3 region: CASSERGTASEQYF. The CDR3 DNA reads TGTGCCAGCAGCGAGAGGGGGACAGCGAGCGAGCAGTACTTC. This chain uses TRBV9 with TRBJ2-7; TRBD1 aligns across 7 bases. The V and J ends lost 3 bases and 6 bases, in that order; junction bases with no gene match: 9. CDR1 and CDR2 (germline): SGDLS, YYNGEE. CDR3 length equals 14 residues. Full variable domain (missing parts from reference TRBV9 and TRBJ2-7): DSGVTQTPKHLITATGQRVTLRCSPRSGDLSVYWYQQSLDQGLQFLIQYYNGEERAKGNILERFSAQQFPDLHSELNLSSLELGDSALYFCASSERGTASEQYFGPGTRLTVT.

On this clone itself: Other nucleotide sequences from this sample produce the same CDR3. The CDR3 here is CASSWGETQYF. The CDR3 coding sequence is TGTGCCAGCAGTTGGGGGGAGACCCAGTACTTC. This chain links TRBV6-5 with TRBJ2-5; possibly TRBD1 or TRBD2 for D (5 bases each). This CDR3 contains 11 residues. The germline V gene has CDR1 MNHEY and CDR2 SVGAGI. V lost 4 bases to trimming and J lost 5 bases, with 5 bases between them.

The CDR3 spells CASSQGRGNQPQHF. The CDR3 coding sequence is TGTGCCAGCAGCCAGGGGAGGGGCAATCAGCCCCAGCATTTT. This chain links TRBV2 with TRBJ1-5; tentatively, D is TRBD1 (6 bases). Trimming pared 6 bases from V and 2 bases from J, leaving 11 bases between. Germline lookup yields CDR1 SNHLY and CDR2 FYNNEI. The CDR3 extends over 14 amino acids.

The chain combines TRBV27 with TRBJ2-7, with TRBD1 matching over 10 bases. The germline CDR1 and CDR2 sequences are MNHEY and SMNVEV (reference sequence). The CDR3 is 14 amino acids. V lost 4 bases and J lost 6; bases outside the gene matches: 6. DNA of the CDR3: TGTGCCAGCAGTTCCTTGACAGGGGGCGTCGAGCAGTACTTC. Amino acid sequence: CASSSLTGGVEQYF.

The gene calls are TRBV4-3 and TRBJ1-2; D may be TRBD1 (6 bases). CDR1 is LGHNA and CDR2 is YSLEER in the germline V gene. The ends were cut back, 2 bases at V and 4 bases at J, with 11 bases in the middle. This CDR3 region has 14 residues. This CDR3 reads CASSQQGTFYGYTF. Written as DNA, the CDR3 is TGCGCCAGCAGCCAACAAGGGACATTCTATGGCTACACCTTC.

With respect to this clone: Other DNA sequences from this sample encode an identical CDR3 as well. The V call is TRBV7-2, the J call TRBJ1-4; 7 bases line up with TRBD1. Germline-derived CDR1 and CDR2 are SGHTA and FQGNSA. The CDR3 spans 14 residues. V lost 1 base to trimming and J lost 7 bases; unmatched junction nucleotides: 3. The CDR3 nucleotides read TGTGCCAGCAGCTTAGGACAGGGAATTGAAAAACTGTTTTTT. Its translation: CASSLGQGIEKLFF.

The chain has TRBV21-1 and TRBJ1-2. TRBV21-1 is flagged as a pseudogene. The CDR3 loop spans 13 amino acids. CDR3 region: CASSKAPGNGYTF. The CDR3 DNA is TGTGCCAGCAGCAAAGCTCCGGGGAATGGCTACACCTTC.

In the case of this clone: The sample contains more than one DNA sequence encoding this CDR3. The chain links TRBV28 to TRBJ1-2; D perhaps matches TRBD1 (5 bases). CDR1 and CDR2 (germline): MDHEN, SYDVKM. The V gene lost 2 bases and the J gene lost 4 bases, with 8 bases spanning the gap. CDR3 length equals 13 residues. CDR3 nucleotide sequence: TGTGCCAGCAGTTTACAGGGTTTCTATGGCTACACCTTC. It is translated as CASSLQGFYGYTF.

This chain connects TRBV7-2 to TRBJ1-1; D not certain. V dropped 5 bases and J dropped 1 base, with 8 bases sitting between them. Germline CDR1 SGHTA, CDR2 FQGNSA. The CDR3 covers 13 residues. This CDR3 is CASSAWTNTEAFF. CDR3 nucleotide sequence: TGTGCCAGCAGCGCTTGGACGAACACTGAAGCTTTCTTT.

The V call is TRBV20-1, the J call TRBJ2-1; 7 bases line up with TRBD2. The germline V gene has CDR1 DFQATT and CDR2 SNEGSKA (reference sequence). This CDR3 contains 10 residues. The CDR3 spells CRADGEGQFF. The CDR3 nucleotides are TGCAGGGCGGATGGGGAGGGTCAGTTCTTC.